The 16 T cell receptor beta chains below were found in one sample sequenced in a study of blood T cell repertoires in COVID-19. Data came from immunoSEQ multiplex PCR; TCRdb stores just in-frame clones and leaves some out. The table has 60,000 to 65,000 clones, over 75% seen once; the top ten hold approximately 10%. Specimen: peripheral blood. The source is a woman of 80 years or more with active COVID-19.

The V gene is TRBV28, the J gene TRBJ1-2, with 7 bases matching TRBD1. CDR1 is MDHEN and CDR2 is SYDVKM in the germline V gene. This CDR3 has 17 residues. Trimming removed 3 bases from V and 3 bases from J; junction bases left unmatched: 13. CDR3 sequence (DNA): TGTGCCAGCAGTTTGCCTACCGGGACAGCAAACTACTATGGCTACACCTTC. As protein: CASSLPTGTANYYGYTF.

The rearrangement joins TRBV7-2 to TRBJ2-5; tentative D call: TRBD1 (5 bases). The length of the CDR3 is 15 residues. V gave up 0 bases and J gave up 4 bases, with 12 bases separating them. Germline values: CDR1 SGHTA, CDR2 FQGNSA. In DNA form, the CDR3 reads TGTGCCAGCAGCTTAGCTTCAGGGTCGGCAGAGACCCAGTACTTC. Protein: CASSLASGSAETQYF.

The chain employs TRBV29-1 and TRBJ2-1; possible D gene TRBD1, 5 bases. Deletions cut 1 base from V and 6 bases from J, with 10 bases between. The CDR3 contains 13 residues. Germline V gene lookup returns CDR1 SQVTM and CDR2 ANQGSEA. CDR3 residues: CSVEGEQGNEQFF. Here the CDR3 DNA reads TGCAGCGTTGAAGGAGAGCAGGGCAATGAGCAGTTCTTC.

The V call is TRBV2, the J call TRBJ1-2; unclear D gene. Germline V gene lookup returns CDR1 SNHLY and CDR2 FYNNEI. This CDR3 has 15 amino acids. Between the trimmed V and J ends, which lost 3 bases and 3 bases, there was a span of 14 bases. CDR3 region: CASSELGEQYYGYTF. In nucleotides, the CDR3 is TGTGCCAGCAGTGAGCTGGGAGAACAGTACTATGGCTACACCTTC.

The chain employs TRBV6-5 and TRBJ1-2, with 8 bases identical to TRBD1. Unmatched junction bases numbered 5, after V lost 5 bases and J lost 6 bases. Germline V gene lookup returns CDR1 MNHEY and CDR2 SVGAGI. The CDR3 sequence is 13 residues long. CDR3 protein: CASSTTGEDGYTF. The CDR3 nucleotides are TGTGCCAGCAGTACGACAGGGGAGGATGGCTACACCTTC.

CDR3 region: CASSRDRGPAGYTF. The CDR3 DNA reads TGTGCCAGCAGCAGGGACAGGGGGCCAGCTGGCTACACCTTC. This chain links TRBV11-1 with TRBJ1-2, with 12 positions matching TRBD1. V shed 5 bases, J shed 7 bases, and the junction held 5 bases outside the gene matches. CDR1 is SGHAT and CDR2 is FQDESV in the germline V gene (reference sequence). The CDR3 contains 14 residues. The full variable domain, in which reference TRBV11-1 and TRBJ1-2 provide the parts outside the CDR3, is EAEVAQSPRYKITEKSQAVAFWCDPISGHATLYWYRQILGQGPELLVQFQDESVVDDSQLPKDRFSAERLKGVDSTLKIQPAELGDSAMYLCASSRDRGPAGYTFGSGTRLTVV.

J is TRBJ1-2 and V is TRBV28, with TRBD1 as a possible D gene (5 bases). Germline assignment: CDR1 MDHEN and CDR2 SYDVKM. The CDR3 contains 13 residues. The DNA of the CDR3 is TGTGCTACCATTCGGGGGTTGGACTATGGCTACACCTTC. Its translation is CATIRGLDYGYTF.

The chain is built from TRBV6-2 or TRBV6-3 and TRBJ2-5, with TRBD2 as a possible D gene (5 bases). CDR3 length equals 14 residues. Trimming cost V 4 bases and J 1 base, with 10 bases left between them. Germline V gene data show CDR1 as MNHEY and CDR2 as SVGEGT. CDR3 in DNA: TGTGCCAGCAGTTCCTCCGGAGGCCAAGAGACCCAGTACTTC. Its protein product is CASSSSGGQETQYF.

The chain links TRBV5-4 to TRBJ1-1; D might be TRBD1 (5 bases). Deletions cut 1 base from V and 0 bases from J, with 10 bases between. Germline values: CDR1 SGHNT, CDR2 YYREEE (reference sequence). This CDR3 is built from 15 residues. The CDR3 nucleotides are TGTGCCAGCAGCTTGATGGCAGGGATGAACACTGAAGCTTTCTTT. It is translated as CASSLMAGMNTEAFF. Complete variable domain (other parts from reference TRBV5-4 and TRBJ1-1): ETGVTQSPTHLIKTRGQQVTLRCSSQSGHNTVSWYQQALGQGPQFIFQYYREEENGRGNFPPRFSGLQFPNYSSELNVNALELDDSALYLCASSLMAGMNTEAFFGQGTRLTVV.

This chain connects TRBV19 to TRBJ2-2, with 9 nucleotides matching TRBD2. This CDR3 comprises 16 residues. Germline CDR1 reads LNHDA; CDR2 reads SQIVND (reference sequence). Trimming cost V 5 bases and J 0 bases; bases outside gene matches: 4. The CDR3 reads CASSSGGGANTGELFF. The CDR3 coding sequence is TGTGCCAGTAGTTCAGGCGGGGGGGCGAACACCGGGGAGCTGTTTTTT.

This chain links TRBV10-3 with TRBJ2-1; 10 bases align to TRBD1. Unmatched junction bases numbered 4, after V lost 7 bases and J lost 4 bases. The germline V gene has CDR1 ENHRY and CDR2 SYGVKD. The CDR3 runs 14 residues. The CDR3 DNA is TGTGCCATCACCGGGACAGGGGTTTACAATGAGCAGTTCTTC. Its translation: CAITGTGVYNEQFF.

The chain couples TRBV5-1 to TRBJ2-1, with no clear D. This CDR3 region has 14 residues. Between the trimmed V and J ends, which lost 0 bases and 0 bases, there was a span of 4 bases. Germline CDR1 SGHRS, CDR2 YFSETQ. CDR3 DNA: TGCGCCAGCAGCTTGGAGAGCTCCTACAATGAGCAGTTCTTC. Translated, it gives CASSLESSYNEQFF.

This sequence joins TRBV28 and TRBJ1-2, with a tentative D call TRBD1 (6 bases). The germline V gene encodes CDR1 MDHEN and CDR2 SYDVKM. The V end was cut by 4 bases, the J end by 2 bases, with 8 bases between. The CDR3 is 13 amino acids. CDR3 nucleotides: TGTGCCAGCAGTTCAGGGGACAACTATGGCTACACCTTC. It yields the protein CASSSGDNYGYTF.

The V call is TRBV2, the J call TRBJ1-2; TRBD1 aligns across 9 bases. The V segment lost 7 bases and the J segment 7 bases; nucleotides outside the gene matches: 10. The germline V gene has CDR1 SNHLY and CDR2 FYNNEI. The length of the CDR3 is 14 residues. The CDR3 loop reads CASTRDRESPGYTF. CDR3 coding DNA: TGTGCCAGCACCCGGGACAGGGAGTCTCCTGGCTACACCTTC.

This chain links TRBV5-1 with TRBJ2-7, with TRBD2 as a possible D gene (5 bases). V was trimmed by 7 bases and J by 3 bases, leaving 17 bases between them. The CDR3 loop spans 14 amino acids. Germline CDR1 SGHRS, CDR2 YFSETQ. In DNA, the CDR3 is TGCGCCAGCGTTAAGGGCAGAGGGCTCTACGAGCAGTACGTC. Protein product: CASVKGRGLYEQYV.

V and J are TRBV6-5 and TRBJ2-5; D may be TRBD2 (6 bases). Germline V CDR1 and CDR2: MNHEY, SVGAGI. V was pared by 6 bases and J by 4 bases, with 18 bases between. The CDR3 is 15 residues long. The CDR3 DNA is TGTGCCAGCAGACCCCCCGCCGGGGGACGAGAGACCCAGTACTTC. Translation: CASRPPAGGRETQYF.